The T cell receptor (beta chain) under discussion was sequenced for a study of T-cell reconstitution after alpha-beta-depleted transplantation in children. Unique molecular identifiers were used in preparing the TCRbeta library. TCRdb passed the PCR reads through MiXCR, listing each CDR3 protein once. The data contain approximately 110,000 distinct CDR3 sequences, more than 20% of them seen just once; the ten biggest clones take up about 10%. The CDR3 contains 12 residues. Trimming pared 2 bases from V and 13 bases from J, leaving 15 bases between. Germline assignment: CDR1 SNHLY and CDR2 FYNNEI. The sequence was obtained from a male patient aged 2 to 9 who had a stem cell transplant for chronic granulomatous disease, so the T cells may come from the graft donor. The sequenced sample was PBMCs, mostly from graft donor cells, obtained 180 days after TCRalphabeta/CD19-depleted stem cell transplant. The chain links TRBV2 to TRBJ2-7; a possible D gene is TRBD1 (5 bases). The CDR3 DNA follows: TGTGCCAGCAGTGAATCTTTAACAGGCTTTTACTTC. It is translated as CASSESLTGFYF.